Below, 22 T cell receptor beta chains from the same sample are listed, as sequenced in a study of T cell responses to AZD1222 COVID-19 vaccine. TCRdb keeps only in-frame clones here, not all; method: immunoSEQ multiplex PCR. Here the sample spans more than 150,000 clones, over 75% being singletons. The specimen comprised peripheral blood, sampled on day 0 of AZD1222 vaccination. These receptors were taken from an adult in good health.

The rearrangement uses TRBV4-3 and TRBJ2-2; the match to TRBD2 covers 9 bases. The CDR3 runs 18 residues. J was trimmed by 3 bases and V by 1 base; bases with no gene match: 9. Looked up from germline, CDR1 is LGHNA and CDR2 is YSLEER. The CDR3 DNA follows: TGCGCCAGCAGCCAAGTTCTTAGCGGGAGTACGTACACCGGGGAGCTGTTTTTT. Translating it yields CASSQVLSGSTYTGELFF.

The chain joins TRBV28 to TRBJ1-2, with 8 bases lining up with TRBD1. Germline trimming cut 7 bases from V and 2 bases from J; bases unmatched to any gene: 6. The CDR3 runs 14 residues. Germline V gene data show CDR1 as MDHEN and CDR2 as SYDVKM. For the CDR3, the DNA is TGTGCCAGCAAACGGGACAGGAGGAACTATGGCTACACCTTC. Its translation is CASKRDRRNYGYTF.

The CDR3 coding sequence is TGTGCCAGCAGCGTAGGGGGGACAGACTCTGGAAACACCATATATTTT. It translates to CASSVGGTDSGNTIYF. V usage is TRBV9 and J usage is TRBJ1-3, with 7 nucleotides matching TRBD1. CDR1 is SGDLS, CDR2 YYNGEE, per germline. CDR3 length: 16 residues. V trimming: 0 bases; J trimming: 0 bases; junction bases outside the gene matches: 3.

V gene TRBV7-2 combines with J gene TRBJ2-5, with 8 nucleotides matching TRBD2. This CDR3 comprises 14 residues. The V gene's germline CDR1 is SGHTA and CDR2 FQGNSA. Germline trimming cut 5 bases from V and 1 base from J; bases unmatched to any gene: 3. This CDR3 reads CASSASGGQETQYF. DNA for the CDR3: TGTGCCAGCAGCGCGAGCGGGGGCCAAGAGACCCAGTACTTC.

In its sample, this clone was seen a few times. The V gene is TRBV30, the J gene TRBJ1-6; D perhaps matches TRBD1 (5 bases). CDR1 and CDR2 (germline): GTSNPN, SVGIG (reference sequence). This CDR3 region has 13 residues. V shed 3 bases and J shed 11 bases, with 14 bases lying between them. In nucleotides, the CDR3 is TGTGCCTGGAGGCAGGGACCTGATCCACCCCTCCACTTT. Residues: CAWRQGPDPPLHF.

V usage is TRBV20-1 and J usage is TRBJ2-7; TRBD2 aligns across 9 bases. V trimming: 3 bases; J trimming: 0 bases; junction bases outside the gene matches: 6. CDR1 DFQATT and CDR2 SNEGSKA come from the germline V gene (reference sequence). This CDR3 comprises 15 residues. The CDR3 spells CSASPSGRISYEQYF. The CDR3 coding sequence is TGCAGTGCTAGTCCCAGCGGGAGGATCTCCTACGAGCAGTACTTC.

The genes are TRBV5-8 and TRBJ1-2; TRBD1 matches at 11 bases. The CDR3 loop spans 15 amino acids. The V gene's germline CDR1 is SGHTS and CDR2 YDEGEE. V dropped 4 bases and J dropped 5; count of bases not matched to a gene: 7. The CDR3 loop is CASSVGQGARYGYTF. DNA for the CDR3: TGTGCCAGCAGCGTAGGACAGGGGGCAAGATATGGCTACACCTTC.

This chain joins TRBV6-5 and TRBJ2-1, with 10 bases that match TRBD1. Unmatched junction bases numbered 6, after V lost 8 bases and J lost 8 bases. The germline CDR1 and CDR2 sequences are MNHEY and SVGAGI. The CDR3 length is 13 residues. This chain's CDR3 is CASGTGEEYEQFF. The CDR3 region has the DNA TGTGCCAGCGGGACAGGGGAAGAGTATGAGCAGTTCTTC.

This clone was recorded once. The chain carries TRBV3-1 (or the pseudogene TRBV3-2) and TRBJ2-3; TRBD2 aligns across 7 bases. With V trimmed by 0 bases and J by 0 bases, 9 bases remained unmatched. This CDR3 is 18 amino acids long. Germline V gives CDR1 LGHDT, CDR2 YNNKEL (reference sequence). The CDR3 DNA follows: TGTGCCAGCAGCCAAGATCCTCCCAATAGCGGGAGCACAGATACGCAGTATTTT. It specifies CASSQDPPNSGSTDTQYF.

The DNA for the CDR3 is TGTGCCACCAGCAGAGAGGGAACCAATGGCTACACCTTC. This sequence encodes CATSREGTNGYTF. The chain couples TRBV15 to TRBJ1-2; D remains unclear. This CDR3 contains 13 residues. The V end was cut by 0 bases, the J end by 6 bases, with 8 bases between. Germline V lookup: CDR1 LNHNV, CDR2 YYDKDF (reference sequence).

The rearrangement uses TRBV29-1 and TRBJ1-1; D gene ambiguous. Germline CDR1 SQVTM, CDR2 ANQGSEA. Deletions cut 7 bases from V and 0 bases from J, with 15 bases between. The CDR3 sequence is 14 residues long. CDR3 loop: CSGKRLNMNTEAFF. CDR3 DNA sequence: TGCAGCGGGAAGAGATTAAACATGAACACTGAAGCTTTCTTT.

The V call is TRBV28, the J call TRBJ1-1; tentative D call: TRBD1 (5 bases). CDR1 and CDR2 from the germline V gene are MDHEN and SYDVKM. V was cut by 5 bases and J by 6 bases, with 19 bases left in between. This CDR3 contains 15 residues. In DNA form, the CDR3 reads TGTGCCAGCAGTCCCCTTACGGGGCCCCTCTCTGAAGCTTTCTTT. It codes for CASSPLTGPLSEAFF.

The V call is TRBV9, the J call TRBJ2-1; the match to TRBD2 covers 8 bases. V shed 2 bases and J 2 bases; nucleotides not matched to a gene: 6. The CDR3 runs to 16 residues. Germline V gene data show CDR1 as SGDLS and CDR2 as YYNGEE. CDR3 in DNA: TGTGCCAGCAGCGTCGTTCCGGGACTAGCCTACAATGAGCAGTTCTTC. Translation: CASSVVPGLAYNEQFF.

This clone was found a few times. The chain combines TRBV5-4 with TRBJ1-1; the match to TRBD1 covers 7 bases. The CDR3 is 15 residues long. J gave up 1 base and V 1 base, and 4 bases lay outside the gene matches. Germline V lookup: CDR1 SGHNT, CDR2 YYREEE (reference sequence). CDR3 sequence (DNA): TGTGCCAGCAGCTTGTTGAGGACAGGGAACACTGAAGCTTTCTTT. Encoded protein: CASSLLRTGNTEAFF.

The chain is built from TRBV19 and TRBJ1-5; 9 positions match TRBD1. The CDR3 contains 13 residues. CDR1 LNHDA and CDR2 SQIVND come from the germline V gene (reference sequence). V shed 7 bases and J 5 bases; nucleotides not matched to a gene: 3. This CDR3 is CASTGQGYQPQHF. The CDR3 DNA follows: TGTGCCAGTACGGGACAGGGATATCAGCCCCAGCATTTT.

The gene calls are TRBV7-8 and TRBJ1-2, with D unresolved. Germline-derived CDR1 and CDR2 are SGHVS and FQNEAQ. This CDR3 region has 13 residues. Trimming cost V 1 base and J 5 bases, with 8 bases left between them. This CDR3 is CASSLGGQYGYTF. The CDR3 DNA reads TGTGCCAGCAGCTTAGGGGGTCAATATGGCTACACCTTC. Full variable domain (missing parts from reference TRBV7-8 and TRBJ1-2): GAGVSQSPRYKVAKRGQDVALRCDPISGHVSLFWYQQALGQGPEFLTYFQNEAQLDKSGLPSDRFFAERPEGSVSTLKIQRTQQEDSAVYLCASSLGGQYGYTFGSGTRLTVV.

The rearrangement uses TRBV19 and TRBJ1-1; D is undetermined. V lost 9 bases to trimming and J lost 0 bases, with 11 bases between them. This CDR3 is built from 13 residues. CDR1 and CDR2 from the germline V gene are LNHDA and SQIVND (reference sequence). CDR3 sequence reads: CASAVSVNTEAFF. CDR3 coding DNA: TGTGCCAGCGCCGTCTCAGTGAACACTGAAGCTTTCTTT.

CDR3 nucleotides: TGTGCCAGCAGTCCCCAGGGGGCGCTTGGCTACACCTTC. Protein sequence: CASSPQGALGYTF. The V and J genes are TRBV27 and TRBJ1-2; 8 positions agree with TRBD1. Looked up from germline, CDR1 is MNHEY and CDR2 is SMNVEV (reference sequence). The ends lost 5 bases at V and 7 bases at J; junction bases unmatched: 6. This CDR3 is built from 13 residues.

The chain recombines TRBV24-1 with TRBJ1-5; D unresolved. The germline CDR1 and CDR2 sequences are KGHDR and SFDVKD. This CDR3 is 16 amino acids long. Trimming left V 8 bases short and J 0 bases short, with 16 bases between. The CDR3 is CATIRRHCYSNQPQHF. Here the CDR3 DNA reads TGTGCCACCATAAGGCGGCACTGTTATAGCAATCAGCCCCAGCATTTT.

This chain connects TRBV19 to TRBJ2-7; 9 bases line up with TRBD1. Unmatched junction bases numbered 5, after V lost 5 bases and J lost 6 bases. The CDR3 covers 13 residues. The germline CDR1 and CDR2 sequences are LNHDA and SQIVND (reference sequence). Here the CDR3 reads CASSALTGGEQYF. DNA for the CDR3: TGTGCCAGTAGTGCTTTGACAGGGGGCGAGCAGTACTTC.

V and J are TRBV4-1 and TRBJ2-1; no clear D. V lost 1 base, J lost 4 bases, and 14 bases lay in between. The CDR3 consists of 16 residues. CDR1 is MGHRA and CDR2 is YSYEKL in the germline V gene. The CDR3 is CASSQAPGRLYNEQFF. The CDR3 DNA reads TGCGCCAGCAGCCAAGCACCTGGGCGTCTTTACAATGAGCAGTTCTTC.

The CDR3, as DNA: TGTGCCAGCAGTCCGGGAAATTTATCCTACGAGCAGTACTTC. Translation gives CASSPGNLSYEQYF. The rearrangement links TRBV28 to TRBJ2-7, with a tentative D call TRBD2 (5 bases). Germline V lookup: CDR1 MDHEN, CDR2 SYDVKM. V lost 5 bases to trimming and J lost 1 base, with 12 bases between them. The CDR3 runs to 14 residues.